This paragraph covers one T cell receptor (beta chain) sequence. Its target is unknown. The CDR3 has 14 amino acids. Looked up from germline, CDR1 is MNHNS and CDR2 is SASEGT. V shed 6 bases and J 5 bases; nucleotides not matched to a gene: 6. The data belong to a study of T cells in Graves' hyperthyroidism and ophthalmopathy. TCR beta CDR3 sequences were amplified from RNA transcripts. First-round RT-PCR of the TCR CDR3 relied on the HTBI primer set. Using its own MiXCR run on the multiplex PCR reads, TCRdb lists one record per CDR3 protein. The table includes some 250,000 distinct CDR3 sequences, roughly 15% detected once. On the basis of clinical symptoms, serum thyroxine and TRAb, thyroid ultrasound and orbital computed tomography, diagnoses were made. Sampled blood dates from first hyperthyroidism diagnosis, and it precedes any ophthalmopathy symptoms. Study-level points and caveats: In the blood, most expanded thyroid clonotypes above 0.001 appeared as well. In simple terms, a model built on 13 V-J features told ophthalmopathy apart from stable hyperthyroidism.

The sample consisted of blood. The chain is built from TRBV6-1 and TRBJ1-4, with 7 bases identical to TRBD1. The clonotype was recovered from a woman in her fifties or sixties with Graves' hyperthyroidism that later progressed to Graves' ophthalmopathy. DNA of the CDR3: TGTGCCAGCAGCCGTGACAGGGTCAATGAAAAACTGTTTTTT. Translated: CASSRDRVNEKLFF.